The source of this TCR beta chain is a study of blood T cell repertoires in COVID-19. Study-level information: T cells, B-cell-depleted T cells, or PBMCs provided the cDNA or gDNA that served as material.

As processed by the authors: Amplification from reference gene primers served as the basis for estimated nucleated cell counts. This table comes from immunoSEQ multiplex PCR, and its TCRdb copy is limited to in-frame clones, with some not included. The V and J calls and clone size come from that table; D and trimming were worked out from the DNA. This table holds tens of thousands of clones, about 92% found once. V gave up 6 bases and J gave up 4 bases; unmatched junction bases: 9. The germline V gene encodes CDR1 KGHSH and CDR2 LQKENI. This CDR3 contains 15 residues. The sample was peripheral blood. This chain uses TRBV18 with TRBJ2-3, with TRBD2 identical over 8 bases. The sequence came from a man aged 45-65 years with acute or convalescent COVID-19. CDR3 in amino acids: CASSPGGAYADTQYF. The CDR3 coding sequence is TGTGCCAGCTCCCCGGGGGGGGCATACGCAGATACGCAGTATTTT.